This TCR beta chain comes out of a study of a mutant IDH1 vaccine in newly diagnosed glioma. Time point described: week 47, end of study. Vaccine doses each comprised 300 ug of mutant IDH1 20-mer peptide, with topical imiquimod. Sequencing was performed with immunoSEQ multiplex PCR; in TCRdb, only in-frame clones are kept and a portion is missing. The sample records 90,000 to 100,000 clones, roughly 86% being singletons. Germline V gene lookup returns CDR1 SQVTM and CDR2 ANQGSEA. This CDR3 comprises 15 residues. Trimming cost V 6 bases and J 1 base; bases outside gene matches: 7. On this clone: What it binds is unknown.

The V and J genes are TRBV29-1 and TRBJ2-2; 8 bases are a match to TRBD1. The source was PBMCs, collected from a glioma patient whose treatment included an IDH1 peptide vaccine. This clonotype was sampled from a woman in her forties or fifties with glioma. The CDR3 coding sequence is TGCAGCGTCGTGACAGGGGACGGGAACACCGGGGAGCTGTTTTTT. Its protein product is CSVVTGDGNTGELFF.